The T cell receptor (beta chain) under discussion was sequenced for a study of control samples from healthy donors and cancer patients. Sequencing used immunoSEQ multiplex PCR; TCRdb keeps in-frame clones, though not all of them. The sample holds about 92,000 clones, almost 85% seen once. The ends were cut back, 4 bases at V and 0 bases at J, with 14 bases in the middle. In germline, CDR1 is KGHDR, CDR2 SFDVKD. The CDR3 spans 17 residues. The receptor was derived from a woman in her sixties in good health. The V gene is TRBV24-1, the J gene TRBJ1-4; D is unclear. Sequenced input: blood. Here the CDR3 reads CATSDRGLEATNEKLFF. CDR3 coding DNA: TGTGCCACCAGTGACCGCGGTCTCGAAGCAACTAATGAAAAACTGTTTTTT.